Following are 26 T cell receptor beta chains from one sample sequenced in a study of beta chain features in type 1 diabetes. Whole-study results and caveats: TCRB CDR3 length was moderately but significantly reduced in all four CD4+ subsets of Type 1 diabetes patients.

The entirety of the isolated RNA underwent reverse transcription, so expressed TCRB transcripts were sequenced. Repertoires were generated with immunoSEQ multiplex PCR, while TCRdb's copy carries only in-frame clones and drops some. The repertoire holds 120,000 or so clones, with 16% as singletons. No antigen is known for these receptors. Sequencing was carried out using central memory CD4+ T cells from blood. The source is a man aged 30-40 years with type 1 diabetes.

V usage is TRBV10-3 and J usage is TRBJ2-5; a weak D match, TRBD1 (6 bases). Germline V CDR1 and CDR2: ENHRY, SYGVKD. The CDR3 sequence is 13 residues long. The V end was cut by 8 bases, the J end by 5 bases, with 15 bases between. The CDR3 is CAISGNRDETQYF. For the CDR3, the DNA is TGTGCCATCTCAGGGAACAGGGACGAGACCCAGTACTTC.

This chain uses TRBV7-8 with TRBJ2-5; 12 bases line up with TRBD2. This CDR3 is 16 amino acids long. Germline CDR1 is SGHVS and CDR2 is FQNEAQ. V lost 5 bases and J lost 1; bases outside the gene matches: 5. As DNA, the CDR3 is TGTGCCAGCAGCCCCACTAGCGGGGGGACCCAAGAGACCCAGTACTTC. Residues: CASSPTSGGTQETQYF. The variable domain in full, with the rest retrieved from reference TRBV7-8 and TRBJ2-5, is GAGVSQSPRYKVAKRGQDVALRCDPISGHVSLFWYQQALGQGPEFLTYFQNEAQLDKSGLPSDRFFAERPEGSVSTLKIQRTQQEDSAVYLCASSPTSGGTQETQYFGPGTRLLVL.

This clone was seen only a few times. The rearrangement joins TRBV4-3 to TRBJ1-1, with D possibly matching TRBD1 (5 bases). Germline CDR1 LGHNA, CDR2 YSLEER. Trimming removed 8 bases at V and 4 bases at J, with 14 bases between. The CDR3 totals 13 residues. CDR3 sequence: CASRGVGGTEAFF. As DNA, the CDR3 is TGCGCCAGCCGGGGGGTAGGCGGCACTGAAGCTTTCTTT.

This clone was picked up a small number of times. A much larger clone is a single base away; this may be a read error. Other DNA sequences within the sample encode an identical CDR3. The gene calls are TRBV25-1 and TRBJ2-1; weak D call: TRBD2 (6 bases). The CDR3 has 17 amino acids. The germline V and J ends were trimmed by 2 bases and 7 bases, with 21 bases remaining between them. Germline lookup yields CDR1 MGHDK and CDR2 SYGVNS. CDR3 in DNA: TGTGCCAGCAGTGAAGGGGGGTACGGGGGTGAGAGAAATGAGCAGTTCTTC. Translating gives CASSEGGYGGERNEQFF. Using reference TRBV25-1 and TRBJ2-1 for the parts outside the CDR3, the full variable domain is EADIYQTPRYLVIGTGKKITLECSQTMGHDKMYWYQQDPGMELHLIHYSYGVNSTEKGDLSSESTVSRIRTEHFPLTLESARPSHTSQYLCASSEGGYGGERNEQFFGPGTRLTVL.

The chain couples TRBV11-2 to TRBJ2-5, with no clear D. V gave up 5 bases and J gave up 5 bases, with 9 bases separating them. The CDR3 covers 12 residues. Germline V CDR1 and CDR2: SGHAT, FQNNGV. CDR3 loop: CASSLSLETQYF. The CDR3 nucleotides are TGTGCCAGCAGCCTCAGCTTGGAGACCCAGTACTTC.

V is TRBV4-2 and J is TRBJ1-6, with 9 bases identical to TRBD1. This CDR3 is 17 amino acids long. The trim removed 4 bases at V and 6 bases at J, leaving 10 bases unmatched. Germline V lookup: CDR1 LGHNA, CDR2 YNFKEQ. Here the CDR3 DNA reads TGTGCCAGCAGCCCAACCGGGACAGGGTCCATTAATTCACCCCTCCACTTT. Translating it yields CASSPTGTGSINSPLHF.

This clone was counted between two and nine times. V is TRBV9 and J is TRBJ2-1, with 12 positions matching TRBD2. Germline CDR1 SGDLS, CDR2 YYNGEE. The CDR3 extends over 18 amino acids. V gave up 0 bases and J gave up 5 bases; unmatched junction bases: 9. CDR3 in DNA: TGTGCCAGCAGCGTAGGAGCTAGCGGGGGGGCCGGTAACAATGAGCAGTTCTTC. Translating gives CASSVGASGGAGNNEQFF.

This chain uses TRBV29-1 with TRBJ2-3, with TRBD2 matching over 12 bases. The V gene end was trimmed by 8 bases and the J gene end by 3 bases; junction bases not matched to a gene: 6. In germline, CDR1 is SQVTM, CDR2 ANQGSEA. This CDR3 contains 14 residues. The CDR3 DNA sequence: TGCAGCACCGCCGGGACTAGCGGGACAGATACGCAGTATTTT. Translated: CSTAGTSGTDTQYF.

This clone was counted only a few times. The rearrangement links TRBV18 to TRBJ1-1; TRBD1 agrees at 9 bases. The CDR3 is 14 residues long. The V and J ends lost 6 bases and 7 bases, in that order; junction bases with no gene match: 9. Germline CDR1 and CDR2: KGHSH and LQKENI. CDR3 sequence: CASSPGQGTDEAFF. CDR3 DNA: TGTGCCAGCTCGCCCGGACAGGGGACTGATGAAGCTTTCTTT.

This clone was detected a few times. The chain combines TRBV9 with TRBJ2-3, with D perhaps TRBD2 (5 bases). CDR3 size: 14 residues. The V gene lost 5 bases and the J gene lost 1 base, with 11 bases spanning the gap. CDR1 and CDR2 from the germline V gene are SGDLS and YYNGEE. CDR3 residues: CASSRTPGTDTQYF. The CDR3 DNA sequence: TGTGCCAGCAGTAGGACTCCGGGCACAGATACGCAGTATTTT.

V and J are TRBV7-8 and TRBJ1-5, with D perhaps TRBD1 (5 bases). CDR1 is SGHVS and CDR2 is FQNEAQ in the germline V gene. The CDR3 spans 14 residues. Trimming left V 3 bases short and J 7 bases short, with 13 bases between. In DNA form, the CDR3 reads TGTGCCAGCAGCTTTGGGCAGGGTGAGCAGCCCCAGCATTTT. Its translation is CASSFGQGEQPQHF.

The genes are TRBV7-2 and TRBJ2-7; 9 nucleotides align to TRBD2. The CDR3 is 15 amino acids. The trim removed 1 base at V and 2 bases at J, leaving 3 bases unmatched. The V gene's germline CDR1 is SGHTA and CDR2 FQGNSA. CDR3 nucleotide sequence: TGTGCCAGCAGCTTAGGGCTAGCGGGGACCTACGAGCAGTACTTC. The encoded protein is CASSLGLAGTYEQYF.

The chain combines TRBV7-8 with TRBJ2-7, with D unclear. Deletions cut 2 bases from V and 2 bases from J, with 10 bases between. CDR1 and CDR2 from the germline V gene are SGHVS and FQNEAQ. The CDR3 runs to 14 residues. The CDR3 nucleotides are TGTGCCAGCAGCTTAAGGTCGGCCGCCTACGAGCAGTACTTC. Its protein is CASSLRSAAYEQYF.

The chain recombines TRBV28 with TRBJ1-6; maybe TRBD1 (5 bases). Germline V lookup: CDR1 MDHEN, CDR2 SYDVKM. This CDR3 has 15 amino acids. V dropped 3 bases and J dropped 8 bases, with 14 bases sitting between them. CDR3 protein: CASSFPGQGDSPLHF. CDR3 coding DNA: TGTGCCAGCAGTTTCCCCGGGCAGGGTGATTCACCCCTCCACTTT.

This clone was seen more than once but under ten times. This chain links TRBV2 with TRBJ1-2; D gene uncertain. The CDR3 runs 14 residues. Germline V gene sequence: CDR1 SNHLY, CDR2 FYNNEI. Trimming took off 8 bases at V and 4 bases at J, with 17 bases between the two ends. In DNA, the CDR3 is TGTGCCAGCTCAGTATTCGGCAAAAGCTATGGCTACACCTTC. Translating gives CASSVFGKSYGYTF.

With regard to this clone: Other DNA sequences of this sample code for an identical CDR3. The J gene is TRBJ2-2, the V gene TRBV29-1; 8 nucleotides align to TRBD1. The V segment lost 3 bases and the J segment 4 bases; nucleotides outside the gene matches: 1. Germline loops: CDR1 SQVTM, CDR2 ANQGSEA. The CDR3 contains 13 residues. This CDR3 reads CSVDTGGTGELFF. CDR3 nucleotide sequence: TGCAGCGTTGATACAGGGGGCACCGGGGAGCTGTTTTTT.

This clone has more than one count but fewer than ten. V is TRBV15 and J is TRBJ1-1; no reliable D call. Per the germline V gene, CDR1 is LNHNV and CDR2 is YYDKDF (reference sequence). V was clipped by 0 bases and J by 5 bases, with 7 bases between them. The CDR3 has 13 residues. CDR3 in amino acids: CATSRDLGTEAFF. The CDR3 DNA is TGTGCCACCAGCAGAGATCTTGGGACTGAAGCTTTCTTT.

This clone occurred a few times. The rearrangement uses TRBV2 and TRBJ2-3, with 9 bases aligning to TRBD1. CDR1 is SNHLY, CDR2 FYNNEI, per germline. The length of the CDR3 is 13 residues. Losses at the gene ends were 7 bases for V and 4 bases for J; bases not matched to a gene: 3. Here the CDR3 reads CASNRQGADTQYF. DNA for the CDR3: TGTGCCAGCAATCGACAGGGGGCAGATACGCAGTATTTT.

The J gene is TRBJ2-6, the V gene TRBV11-2, with 8 bases matching TRBD1. Trimming removed 9 bases from V and 0 bases from J; junction bases left unmatched: 10. The CDR3 has 17 amino acids. Germline CDR1 and CDR2: SGHAT and FQNNGV. CDR3 residues: CASGQGKGYSGANVLTF. In DNA form, the CDR3 reads TGTGCCAGTGGACAGGGCAAAGGTTACTCTGGGGCCAACGTCCTGACTTTC.

This clone has more than one count but fewer than ten. The rearrangement joins TRBV7-2 to TRBJ2-6, with unresolved D. Germline V gene sequence: CDR1 SGHTA, CDR2 FQGNSA. The CDR3 runs 15 residues. Trimming pared 7 bases from V and 2 bases from J, leaving 12 bases between. DNA for the CDR3: TGTGCCAGCACCTCCTTGGGCGCTGGGGCCAACGTCCTGACTTTC. Protein product: CASTSLGAGANVLTF.

The V and J genes are TRBV4-3 and TRBJ1-3; possible D gene TRBD1, 6 bases. This CDR3 has 15 amino acids. Germline loops: CDR1 LGHNA, CDR2 YSLEER. The V and J ends lost 1 base and 4 bases respectively, with 11 bases between them. The CDR3 DNA reads as TGCGCCAGCAGCCAAGCCACAGGGCTGGGAAACACCATATATTTT. Protein sequence: CASSQATGLGNTIYF.

This clone was counted between two and nine times. The chain links TRBV2 to TRBJ1-5; D unresolved. Between the trimmed V and J ends, which lost 6 bases and 3 bases, there was a span of 6 bases. CDR1 and CDR2 from the germline V gene are SNHLY and FYNNEI. This CDR3 has 12 residues. CDR3 sequence reads: CASSQLNQPQHF. The CDR3, as DNA: TGTGCCAGCAGCCAGCTCAATCAGCCCCAGCATTTT.

This clone was counted a few times. This rearrangement joins TRBV10-3 to TRBJ2-1, with 8 bases matching TRBD1. Germline V gene sequence: CDR1 ENHRY, CDR2 SYGVKD. The CDR3 totals 13 residues. Trimming at V came to 10 bases and at J to 5 bases, leaving 7 bases not matched to a gene. The CDR3: CATDRGKDNEQFF. Written as DNA, the CDR3 is TGTGCCACAGACAGGGGCAAGGACAATGAGCAGTTCTTC.

This clone was detected a few times. Other DNA sequences in the sample encode the same CDR3. This sequence joins TRBV5-1 and TRBJ2-3; no firm D call. The CDR3 has 12 amino acids. Trimming stripped 0 bases from V and 5 bases from J, with 4 bases between. Germline-derived CDR1 and CDR2 are SGHRS and YFSETQ. DNA of the CDR3: TGCGCCAGCAGCTTGGTCGGAGATACGCAGTATTTT. Its translation is CASSLVGDTQYF.

V is TRBV6-9 and J is TRBJ1-1; 7 nucleotides line up with TRBD1. Per germline, CDR1 MNHGY and CDR2 SVAAGI. After removal of 7 bases from V and 3 bases from J, the junction contained 5 bases not matched to a gene. This CDR3 is 13 amino acids long. In DNA, the CDR3 is TGTGCCAGCACAAAGACAGGGCACACTGAAGCTTTCTTT. Protein: CASTKTGHTEAFF.

This clone was picked up one time. V gene TRBV19 combines with J gene TRBJ2-3, with 10 bases aligning to TRBD2. Germline trimming cut 6 bases from V and 3 bases from J; bases unmatched to any gene: 9. Germline V CDR1 and CDR2: LNHDA, SQIVND (reference sequence). The CDR3 covers 16 residues. The CDR3 here is CASSSSGGLGTDTQYF. The CDR3 DNA is TGTGCCAGTAGCTCTAGCGGGGGCCTAGGGACAGATACGCAGTATTTT.